This T cell receptor beta chain comes out of a study of blood T cell repertoires in COVID-19. About the study: The study drew acute and convalescent COVID-19 samples from the United States, Italy and Spain.

Original methodology: Estimated nucleated cell counts came from reference gene primer amplification. The protocol was immunoSEQ multiplex PCR, while the TCRdb copy is restricted to in-frame clones and leaves out a portion. The V and J calls and clone size were taken over from that table, and D and trimming were inferred from the DNA. The table shows roughly 200,000 clones, with roughly 80% occurring only once. Germline V CDR1 and CDR2: SGHDT, YYEEEE. The CDR3 has 15 residues. The V and J ends lost 3 bases and 0 bases respectively, with 12 bases between them. The sequence was obtained from a woman aged 80 or over with COVID-19, enrolled during active disease. The V call is TRBV5-6, the J call TRBJ1-1; a weak D match, TRBD1 (5 bases). The sequenced sample was peripheral blood. CDR3 sequence (DNA): TGTGCCAGCAGCTCAAGGGGCTGGATGAACACTGAAGCTTTCTTT. Translation: CASSSRGWMNTEAFF.